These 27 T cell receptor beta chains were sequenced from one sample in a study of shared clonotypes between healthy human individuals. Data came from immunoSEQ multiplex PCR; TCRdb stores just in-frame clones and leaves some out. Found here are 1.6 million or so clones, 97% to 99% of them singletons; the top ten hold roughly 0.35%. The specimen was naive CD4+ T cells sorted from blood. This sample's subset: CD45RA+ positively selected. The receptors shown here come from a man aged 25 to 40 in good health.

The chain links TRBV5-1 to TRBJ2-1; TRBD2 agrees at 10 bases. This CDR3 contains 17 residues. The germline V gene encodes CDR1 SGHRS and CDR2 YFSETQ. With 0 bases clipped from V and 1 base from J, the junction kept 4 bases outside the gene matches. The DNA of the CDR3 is TGCGCCAGCAGCTTGGGGGGACTAGCGTCTTCCTACAATGAGCAGTTCTTC. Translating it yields CASSLGGLASSYNEQFF.

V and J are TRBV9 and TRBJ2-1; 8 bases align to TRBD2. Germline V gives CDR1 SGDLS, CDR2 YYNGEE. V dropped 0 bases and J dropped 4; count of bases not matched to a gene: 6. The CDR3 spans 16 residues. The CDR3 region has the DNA TGTGCCAGCAGCGTAGGGGTGTTAGCGGGGTACAATGAGCAGTTCTTC. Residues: CASSVGVLAGYNEQFF.

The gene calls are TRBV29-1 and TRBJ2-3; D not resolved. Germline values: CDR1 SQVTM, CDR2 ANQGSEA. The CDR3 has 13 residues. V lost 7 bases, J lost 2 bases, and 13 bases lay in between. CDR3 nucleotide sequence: TGCAGCGCTCGGTCGACATACACAGATACGCAGTATTTT. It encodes CSARSTYTDTQYF.

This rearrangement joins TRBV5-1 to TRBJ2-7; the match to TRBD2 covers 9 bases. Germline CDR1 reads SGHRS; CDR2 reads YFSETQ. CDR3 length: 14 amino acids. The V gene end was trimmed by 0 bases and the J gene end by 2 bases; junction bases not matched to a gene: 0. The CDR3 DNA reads TGCGCCAGCAGCTTGGCTAGCGGGACCTACGAGCAGTACTTC. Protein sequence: CASSLASGTYEQYF.

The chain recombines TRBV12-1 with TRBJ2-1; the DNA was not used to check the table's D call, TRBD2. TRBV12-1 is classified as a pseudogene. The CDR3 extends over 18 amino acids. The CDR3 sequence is CASSFFLAGAAIYNEQFF. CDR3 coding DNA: TGTGCCAGCAGCTTTTTTCTAGCGGGAGCCGCTATCTACAATGAGCAGTTCTTC.

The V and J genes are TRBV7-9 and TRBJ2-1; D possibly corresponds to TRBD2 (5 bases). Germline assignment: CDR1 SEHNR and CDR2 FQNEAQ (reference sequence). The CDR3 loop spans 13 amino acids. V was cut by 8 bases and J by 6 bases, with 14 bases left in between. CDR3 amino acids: CASGSRATNEQFF. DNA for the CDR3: TGTGCCAGCGGATCGCGGGCGACCAATGAGCAGTTCTTC.

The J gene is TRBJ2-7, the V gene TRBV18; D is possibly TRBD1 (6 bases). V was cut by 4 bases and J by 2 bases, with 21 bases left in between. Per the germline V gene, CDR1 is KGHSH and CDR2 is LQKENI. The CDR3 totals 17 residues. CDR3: CASSLLSGGTGPYEQYF. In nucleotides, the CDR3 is TGTGCCAGCTCACTACTTTCTGGGGGCACTGGGCCCTACGAGCAGTACTTC. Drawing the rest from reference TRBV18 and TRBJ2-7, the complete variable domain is NAGVMQNPRHLVRRRGQEARLRCSPMKGHSHVYWYRQLPEEGLKFMVYLQKENIIDESGMPKERFSAEFPKEGPSILRIQQVVRGDSAAYFCASSLLSGGTGPYEQYFGPGTRLTVT.

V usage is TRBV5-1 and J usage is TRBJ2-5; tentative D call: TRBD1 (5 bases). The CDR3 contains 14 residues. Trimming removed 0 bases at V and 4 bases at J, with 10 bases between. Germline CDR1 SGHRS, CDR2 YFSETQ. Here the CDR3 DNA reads TGCGCCAGCAGCTTGGGACAGCCTCCAGAGACCCAGTACTTC. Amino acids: CASSLGQPPETQYF.

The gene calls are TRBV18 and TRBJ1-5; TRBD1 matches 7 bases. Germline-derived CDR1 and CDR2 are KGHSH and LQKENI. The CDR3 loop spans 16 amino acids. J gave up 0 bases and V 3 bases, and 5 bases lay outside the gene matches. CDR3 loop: CASSPGQVNSNQPQHF. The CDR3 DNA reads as TGTGCCAGCTCACCCGGACAGGTTAATAGCAATCAGCCCCAGCATTTT.

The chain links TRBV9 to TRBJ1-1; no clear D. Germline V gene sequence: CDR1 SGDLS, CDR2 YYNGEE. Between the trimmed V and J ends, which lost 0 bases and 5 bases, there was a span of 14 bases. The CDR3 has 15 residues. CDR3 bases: TGTGCCAGCAGCGTAGCTGAGGCAGCTGGGACTGAAGCTTTCTTT. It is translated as CASSVAEAAGTEAFF. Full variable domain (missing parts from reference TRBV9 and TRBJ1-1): DSGVTQTPKHLITATGQRVTLRCSPRSGDLSVYWYQQSLDQGLQFLIQYYNGEERAKGNILERFSAQQFPDLHSELNLSSLELGDSALYFCASSVAEAAGTEAFFGQGTRLTVV.

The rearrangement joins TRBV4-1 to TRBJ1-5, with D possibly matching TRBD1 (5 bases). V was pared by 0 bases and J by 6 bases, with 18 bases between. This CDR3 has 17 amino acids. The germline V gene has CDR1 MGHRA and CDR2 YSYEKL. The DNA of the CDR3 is TGCGCCAGCAGCCAAGAGGAGGGCAGGGTTGCGTTTCAGCCCCAGCATTTT. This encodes CASSQEEGRVAFQPQHF.

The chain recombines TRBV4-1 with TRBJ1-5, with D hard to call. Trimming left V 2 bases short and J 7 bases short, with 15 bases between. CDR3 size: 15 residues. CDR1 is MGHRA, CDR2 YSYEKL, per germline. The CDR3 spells CASSQHPGGGQPQHF. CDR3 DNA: TGCGCCAGCAGCCAACACCCAGGCGGAGGACAGCCCCAGCATTTT.

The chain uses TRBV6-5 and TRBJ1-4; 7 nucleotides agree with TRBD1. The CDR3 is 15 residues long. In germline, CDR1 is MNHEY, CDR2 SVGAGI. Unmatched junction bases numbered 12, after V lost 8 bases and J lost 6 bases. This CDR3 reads CASSPTGTEDEKLFF. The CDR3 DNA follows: TGTGCCAGCTCACCGACTGGGACAGAAGATGAAAAACTGTTTTTT.

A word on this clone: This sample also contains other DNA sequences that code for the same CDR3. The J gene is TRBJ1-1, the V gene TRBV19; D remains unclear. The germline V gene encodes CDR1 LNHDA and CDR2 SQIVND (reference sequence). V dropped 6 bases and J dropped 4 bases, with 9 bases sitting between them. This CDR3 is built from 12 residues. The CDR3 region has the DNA TGTGCCAGTAGCTTCCTGGGCACTGAAGCTTTCTTT. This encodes CASSFLGTEAFF.

The CDR3 DNA is TGTGCCAGCAGCTACAAACCGGCGTTCAACACCGGGGAGCTGTTTTTT. It specifies CASSYKPAFNTGELFF. This rearrangement joins TRBV5-4 to TRBJ2-2, with D unresolved. The germline V gene encodes CDR1 SGHNT and CDR2 YYREEE (reference sequence). Deletions cut 3 bases from V and 2 bases from J, with 14 bases between. The CDR3 runs 16 residues. Full variable domain (remainder filled in from reference TRBV5-4 and TRBJ2-2): ETGVTQSPTHLIKTRGQQVTLRCSSQSGHNTVSWYQQALGQGPQFIFQYYREEENGRGNFPPRFSGLQFPNYSSELNVNALELDDSALYLCASSYKPAFNTGELFFGEGSRLTVL.

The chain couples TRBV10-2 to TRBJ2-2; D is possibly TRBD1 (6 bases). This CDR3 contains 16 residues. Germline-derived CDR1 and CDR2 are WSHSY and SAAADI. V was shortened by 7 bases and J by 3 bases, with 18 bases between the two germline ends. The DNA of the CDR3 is TGCGCCAGCAAGCTAACAGGACAGAAGCACACCGGGGAGCTGTTTTTT. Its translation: CASKLTGQKHTGELFF.

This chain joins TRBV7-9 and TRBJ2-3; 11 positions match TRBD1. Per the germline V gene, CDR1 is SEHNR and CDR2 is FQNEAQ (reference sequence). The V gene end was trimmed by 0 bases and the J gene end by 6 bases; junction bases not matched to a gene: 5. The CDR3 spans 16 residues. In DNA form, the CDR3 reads TGTGCCAGCAGCTTAGCAGGACAGGGGGCATACGATACGCAGTATTTT. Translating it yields CASSLAGQGAYDTQYF. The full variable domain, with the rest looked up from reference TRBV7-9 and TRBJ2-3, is DTGVSQNPRHKITKRGQNVTFRCDPISEHNRLYWYRQTLGQGPEFLTYFQNEAQLEKSRLLSDRFSAERPKGSFSTLEIQRTEQGDSAMYLCASSLAGQGAYDTQYFGPGTRLTVL.

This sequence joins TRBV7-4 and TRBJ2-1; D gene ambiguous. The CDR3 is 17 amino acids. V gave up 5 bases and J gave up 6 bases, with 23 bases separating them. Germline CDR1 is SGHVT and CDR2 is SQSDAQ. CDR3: CASSPNLMFVRVNEQFF. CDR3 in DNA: TGTGCCAGCAGCCCGAACTTAATGTTTGTGCGAGTCAATGAGCAGTTCTTC. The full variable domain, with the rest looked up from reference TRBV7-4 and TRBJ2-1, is GAGVSQSPRYKVAKRGRDVALRCDSISGHVTLYWYRQTLGQGSEVLTYSQSDAQRDKSGRPSGRFSAERPERSVSTLKIQRTEQGDSAVYLCASSPNLMFVRVNEQFFGPGTRLTVL.

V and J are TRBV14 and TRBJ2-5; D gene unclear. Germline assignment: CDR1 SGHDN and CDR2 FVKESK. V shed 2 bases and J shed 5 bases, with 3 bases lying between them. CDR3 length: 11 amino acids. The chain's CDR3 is CASSQRETQYF. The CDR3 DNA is TGTGCCAGCAGCCAAAGGGAGACCCAGTACTTC.

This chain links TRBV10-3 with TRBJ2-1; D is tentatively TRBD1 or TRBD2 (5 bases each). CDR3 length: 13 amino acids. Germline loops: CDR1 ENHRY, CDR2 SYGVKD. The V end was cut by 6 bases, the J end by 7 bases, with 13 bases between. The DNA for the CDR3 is TGTGCCATCAGGGGGACCCCCTTGAATGAGCAGTTCTTC. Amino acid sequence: CAIRGTPLNEQFF.

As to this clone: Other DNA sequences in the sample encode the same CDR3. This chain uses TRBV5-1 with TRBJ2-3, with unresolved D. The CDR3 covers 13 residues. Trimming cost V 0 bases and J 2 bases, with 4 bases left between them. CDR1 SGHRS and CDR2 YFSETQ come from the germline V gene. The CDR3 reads CASSLGDTDTQYF. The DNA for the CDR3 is TGCGCCAGCAGCTTGGGCGACACAGATACGCAGTATTTT.

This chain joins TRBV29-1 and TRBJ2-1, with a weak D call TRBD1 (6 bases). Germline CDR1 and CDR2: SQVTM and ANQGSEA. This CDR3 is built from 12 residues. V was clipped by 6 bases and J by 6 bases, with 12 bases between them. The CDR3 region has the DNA TGCAGCGTGGTGAGGGGGACCAATGAGCAGTTCTTC. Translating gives CSVVRGTNEQFF.

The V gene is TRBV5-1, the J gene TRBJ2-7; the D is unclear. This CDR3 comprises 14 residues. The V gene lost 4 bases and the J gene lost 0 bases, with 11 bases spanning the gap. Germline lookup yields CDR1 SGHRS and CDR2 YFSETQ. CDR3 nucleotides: TGCGCCAGCAGCATCAGGCCGGCCTCCTACGAGCAGTACTTC. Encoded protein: CASSIRPASYEQYF.

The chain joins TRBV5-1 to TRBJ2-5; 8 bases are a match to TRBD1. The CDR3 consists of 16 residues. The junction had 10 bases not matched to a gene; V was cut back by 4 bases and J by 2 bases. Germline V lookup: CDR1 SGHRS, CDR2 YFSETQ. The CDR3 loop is CASSPRDRPLQETQYF. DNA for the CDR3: TGCGCCAGCAGCCCCAGGGACAGGCCCCTTCAAGAGACCCAGTACTTC.

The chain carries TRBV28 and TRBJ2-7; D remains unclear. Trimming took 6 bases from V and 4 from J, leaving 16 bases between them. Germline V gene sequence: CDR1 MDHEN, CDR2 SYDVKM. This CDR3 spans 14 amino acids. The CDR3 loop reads CASSRIGFVYEQYF. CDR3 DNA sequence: TGTGCCAGCAGCAGGATAGGGTTTGTATACGAGCAGTACTTC.

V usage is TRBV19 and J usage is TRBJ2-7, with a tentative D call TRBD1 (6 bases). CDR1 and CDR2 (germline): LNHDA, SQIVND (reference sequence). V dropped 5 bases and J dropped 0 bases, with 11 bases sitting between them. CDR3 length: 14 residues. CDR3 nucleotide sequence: TGTGCCAGTAGTGTTGGGACACGCTCCTACGAGCAGTACTTC. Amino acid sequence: CASSVGTRSYEQYF.

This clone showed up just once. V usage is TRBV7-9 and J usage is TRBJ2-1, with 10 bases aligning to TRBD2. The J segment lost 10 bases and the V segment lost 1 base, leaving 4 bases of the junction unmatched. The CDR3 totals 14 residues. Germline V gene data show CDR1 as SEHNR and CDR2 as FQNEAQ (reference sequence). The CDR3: CASSLVRTSGEQFF. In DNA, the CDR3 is TGTGCCAGCAGCTTAGTTCGGACTAGCGGCGAGCAGTTCTTC.